One and the same sample provided the 29 T cell receptor beta chains below, sequenced in a study of T cell clonotyping in hematopoietic cell transplantation. Libraries were prepared by immunoSEQ multiplex PCR; TCRdb keeps only in-frame clonotypes and omits some of them. Of 30,000 to 40,000 clones detected, roughly 94% appear once; the ten largest clones hold roughly 1.6%. Described time point: recipient sample about 28 days before transplant, after cytoreduction. The input for sequencing was peripheral blood mononuclear cells, taken before stem cell transplant. These receptors were collected from a man aged 35-49 years with chronic myeloid leukemia. Some clones in this sample may be carry-over from other donors' samples.

This rearrangement joins TRBV27 to TRBJ1-1, with D maybe TRBD1 (5 bases). Trimming removed 2 bases at V and 1 base at J, with 14 bases between. CDR1 and CDR2 from the germline V gene are MNHEY and SMNVEV (reference sequence). The CDR3 runs 16 residues. The DNA for the CDR3 is TGTGCCAGCAGTTTACCAACCGGGACCCAGAACACTGAAGCTTTCTTT. This encodes CASSLPTGTQNTEAFF.

V usage is TRBV11-3 and J usage is TRBJ1-3; D is unresolved. Germline V gene data show CDR1 as SGHNT and CDR2 as YENEEA. The CDR3 spans 11 residues. V was trimmed by 3 bases and J by 4 bases, leaving 1 base between them. CDR3 nucleotide sequence: TGTGCCAGCAGCTTGGGAAACACCATATATTTT. It encodes CASSLGNTIYF.

The chain links TRBV4-1 to TRBJ2-3, with D possibly being TRBD1 (5 bases). Germline CDR1 reads MGHRA; CDR2 reads YSYEKL. The V end lost 1 base, the J end lost 4 bases, and 15 bases lay between the germline ends. The CDR3 has 16 residues. Here the CDR3 reads CASSQVGGALADTQYF. The CDR3 nucleotides are TGCGCCAGCAGCCAAGTCGGTGGGGCCCTCGCAGATACGCAGTATTTT.

The genes are TRBV11-2 and TRBJ1-4; TRBD1 matches 7 bases. The CDR3 sequence is 13 residues long. Trimming took 5 bases from V and 5 from J; bases not matched to a gene: 2. From germline, CDR1 is SGHAT and CDR2 FQNNGV. The CDR3 nucleotides are TGTGCCAGCAGCGACAGGGCGAATGAAAAACTGTTTTTT. Translating it yields CASSDRANEKLFF.

This clone is a singleton in its sample. The chain recombines TRBV6-5 with TRBJ2-7; 8 nucleotides line up with TRBD1. Trimming cost V 2 bases and J 2 bases; bases outside gene matches: 5. CDR1 is MNHEY, CDR2 SVGAGI, per germline. CDR3 length: 15 residues. The CDR3 nucleotides are TGTGCCAGCAGTTACGATCCACAGGGGGCCTACGAGCAGTACTTC. This translates into CASSYDPQGAYEQYF.

The rearrangement uses TRBV5-4 and TRBJ1-5; TRBD1 is a possible D gene (5 bases). Deletions cut 0 bases from V and 7 bases from J, with 8 bases between. The CDR3 length is 13 residues. The V gene's germline CDR1 is SGHNT and CDR2 YYREEE (reference sequence). The CDR3 sequence is CASSLGQRQPQHF. CDR3 DNA: TGTGCCAGCAGCTTGGGACAGCGACAGCCCCAGCATTTT.

The CDR3 reads CASSLLGQTYEQYF. DNA for the CDR3: TGTGCCAGCAGCCTACTGGGACAGACCTACGAGCAGTACTTC. The V and J genes are TRBV13 and TRBJ2-7; 7 bases line up with TRBD1. The germline V gene has CDR1 PRHDT and CDR2 FYEKMQ (reference sequence). The CDR3 extends over 14 amino acids. After removal of 5 bases from V and 2 bases from J, the junction contained 6 bases not matched to a gene. Variable domain in full (rest from reference TRBV13 and TRBJ2-7): AAGVIQSPRHLIKEKRETATLKCYPIPRHDTVYWYQQGPGQDPQFLISFYEKMQSDKGSIPDRFSAQQFSDYHSELNMSSLELGDSALYFCASSLLGQTYEQYFGPGTRLTVT.

The genes are TRBV6-6 and TRBJ1-1; possible D gene TRBD1, 5 bases. CDR3 size: 13 residues. Trimming stripped 9 bases from V and 5 bases from J, with 16 bases between. Germline values: CDR1 MNHNY, CDR2 SVGAGI (reference sequence). The CDR3 loop is CASSSRRGTEAFF. The CDR3 DNA reads TGTGCCAGTTCTTCCAGGAGGGGAACTGAAGCTTTCTTT.

The rearrangement joins TRBV14 to TRBJ2-4, with D tentatively TRBD1 (6 bases). V was shortened by 4 bases and J by 2 bases, with 9 bases between the two germline ends. CDR1 SGHDN and CDR2 FVKESK come from the germline V gene. This CDR3 spans 14 amino acids. The CDR3 is CASSPTGTKNIQYF. Written as DNA, the CDR3 is TGTGCCAGCAGCCCCACAGGGACCAAAAACATTCAGTACTTC.

The chain has TRBV7-9 and TRBJ1-2; D is unclear. The CDR3 spans 15 residues. Deletions cut 5 bases from V and 3 bases from J, with 16 bases between. Germline V gene sequence: CDR1 SEHNR, CDR2 FQNEAQ (reference sequence). CDR3 nucleotides: TGTGCCAGCAGCGAAGCTGGTCTTCCGCACTATGGCTACACCTTC. The encoded protein is CASSEAGLPHYGYTF.

The V call is TRBV19, the J call TRBJ1-5; unclear D gene. CDR3 size: 15 residues. V shed 3 bases and J shed 4 bases, with 13 bases lying between them. The germline V gene has CDR1 LNHDA and CDR2 SQIVND (reference sequence). The CDR3 here is CASSMKGAGNQPQHF. CDR3 nucleotide sequence: TGTGCCAGTAGTATGAAGGGTGCAGGTAATCAGCCCCAGCATTTT. Drawing the rest from reference TRBV19 and TRBJ1-5, the complete variable domain is DGGITQSPKYLFRKEGQNVTLSCEQNLNHDAMYWYRQDPGQGLRLIYYSQIVNDFQKGDIAEGYSVSREKKESFPLTVTSAQKNPTAFYLCASSMKGAGNQPQHFGDGTRLSIL.

The genes are TRBV28 and TRBJ1-5, with a tentative D call TRBD1 (5 bases). V dropped 5 bases and J dropped 0 bases, with 8 bases sitting between them. Per the germline V gene, CDR1 is MDHEN and CDR2 is SYDVKM. This CDR3 region has 14 residues. The DNA of the CDR3 is TGTGCCAGCAGTGACAGTTATAGCAATCAGCCCCAGCATTTT. Its translation: CASSDSYSNQPQHF.

This chain uses TRBV20-1 with TRBJ1-1; D is unclear. The CDR3 has 11 amino acids. Germline V gene data show CDR1 as DFQATT and CDR2 as SNEGSKA (reference sequence). Deletions cut 7 bases from V and 1 base from J, with 7 bases between. The CDR3: CSVEPNTEAFF. In DNA form, the CDR3 reads TGCAGTGTAGAGCCGAACACTGAAGCTTTCTTT.

This clone is a singleton in its sample. The rearrangement links TRBV29-1 to TRBJ2-7, with TRBD2 identical over 12 bases. Germline loops: CDR1 SQVTM, CDR2 ANQGSEA. The CDR3 runs 13 residues. V gave up 4 bases and J gave up 2 bases; unmatched junction bases: 0. Here the CDR3 DNA reads TGCAGCGTTGGGACTAGCGGGGCCTACGAGCAGTACTTC. This gives the protein CSVGTSGAYEQYF.

This CDR3 reads CAISGSTVSPSYEQYF. The CDR3 DNA reads as TGTGCCATCAGTGGTTCGACTGTTTCTCCCTCCTACGAGCAGTACTTC. This sequence joins TRBV10-3 and TRBJ2-7; D remains ambiguous. V gave up 4 bases and J gave up 0 bases, with 16 bases separating them. This CDR3 is 16 amino acids long. In germline, CDR1 is ENHRY, CDR2 SYGVKD.

The chain employs TRBV4-3 and TRBJ2-7; D remains unclear. The germline CDR1 and CDR2 sequences are LGHNA and YSLEER. The CDR3 is 15 amino acids. Deletions cut 2 bases from V and 2 bases from J, with 13 bases between. CDR3 amino acids: CASSQRTSSPYEQYF. The CDR3 DNA reads as TGCGCCAGCAGCCAAAGGACCTCATCCCCCTACGAGCAGTACTTC.

The chain is built from TRBV7-3 and TRBJ1-6; D gene ambiguous. The germline V gene encodes CDR1 SGHTA and CDR2 FQGTGA. The CDR3 is 16 residues long. Trimming removed 5 bases from V and 7 bases from J, with 18 bases in between. CDR3 bases: TGTGCCAGCAGCCTGCATGGACCGGGAACGAATTCACCCCTCCACTTT. It specifies CASSLHGPGTNSPLHF.

This chain links TRBV5-5 with TRBJ2-7; D may match TRBD1 or TRBD2 (5 bases each). Trimming removed 0 bases at V and 2 bases at J, with 12 bases between. Germline loops: CDR1 SGHKS, CDR2 YYEKEE (reference sequence). The CDR3 is made up of 15 amino acids. DNA for the CDR3: TGTGCCAGCAGCTTGGCCGGGGCAGGGACCTACGAGCAGTACTTC. The encoded protein is CASSLAGAGTYEQYF.

This chain uses TRBV4-2 with TRBJ1-1, with 7 bases matching TRBD1. V shed 0 bases and J 1 base; nucleotides not matched to a gene: 5. Per the germline V gene, CDR1 is LGHNA and CDR2 is YNFKEQ. The CDR3 consists of 16 residues. The CDR3 sequence: CASSQEAAGGNTEAFF. CDR3 coding DNA: TGTGCCAGCAGCCAAGAAGCGGCAGGGGGGAACACTGAAGCTTTCTTT.

The rearrangement joins TRBV7-3 to TRBJ1-2, with D possibly TRBD1 on 5 matching bases. Germline CDR1 SGHTA, CDR2 FQGTGA. V was cut by 6 bases and J by 3 bases, with 14 bases left in between. The CDR3 is made up of 14 amino acids. CDR3 protein: CASSWRTRDYGYTF. CDR3 in DNA: TGTGCCAGCAGTTGGCGGACAAGGGACTATGGCTACACCTTC.

A few counts support this clone. The V gene is TRBV7-9, the J gene TRBJ1-4; the match to TRBD1 covers 7 bases. The CDR3 is made up of 16 amino acids. The germline V gene has CDR1 SEHNR and CDR2 FQNEAQ (reference sequence). V lost 5 bases and J lost 2; bases outside the gene matches: 8. The CDR3 nucleotides read TGTGCCAGCAGCCAGCCTCCGGGACAGACTAATGAAAAACTGTTTTTT. It is translated as CASSQPPGQTNEKLFF.

The chain carries TRBV5-1 and TRBJ2-6; D perhaps matches TRBD1 (5 bases). V was pared by 0 bases and J by 2 bases, with 6 bases between. The V gene's germline CDR1 is SGHRS and CDR2 YFSETQ. This CDR3 region has 15 residues. In nucleotides, the CDR3 is TGCGCCAGCAGCTTGGAGACAGCTGGGGCCAACGTCCTGACTTTC. It encodes CASSLETAGANVLTF.

This chain uses TRBV7-6 with TRBJ2-5, with TRBD1 identical over 8 bases. This CDR3 has 14 residues. V gave up 6 bases and J gave up 5 bases; unmatched junction bases: 8. Germline V gene sequence: CDR1 SGHVS, CDR2 FNYEAQ. CDR3 amino acids: CASSGQGGGETQYF. The DNA of the CDR3 is TGTGCCAGCAGTGGACAGGGCGGTGGGGAGACCCAGTACTTC.

V gene TRBV9 combines with J gene TRBJ1-4, with D possibly TRBD1 on 5 matching bases. In germline, CDR1 is SGDLS, CDR2 YYNGEE. This CDR3 comprises 18 residues. V lost 3 bases to trimming and J lost 7 bases, with 25 bases between them. The CDR3, as DNA: TGTGCCAGCAGCGAGAGCCCCACCTTTGGAGCCGGGGGTGAAAAACTGTTTTTT. As protein: CASSESPTFGAGGEKLFF.

This chain links TRBV5-1 with TRBJ2-7, with D possibly TRBD1 on 5 matching bases. The CDR3 sequence is 14 residues long. Germline CDR1 and CDR2: SGHRS and YFSETQ. The V gene lost 0 bases and the J gene lost 3 bases, with 10 bases spanning the gap. The CDR3 DNA reads TGCGCCAGCAGCTTGGCAGGGCAGGACTACGAGCAGTACTTC. Translation gives CASSLAGQDYEQYF.

There are a few counts of this clone. J is TRBJ1-1 and V is TRBV30, with a weak D call TRBD1 (5 bases). With 4 bases removed from V and 0 bases from J, the gap between germline ends came to 6 bases. CDR1 and CDR2 (germline): GTSNPN, SVGIG (reference sequence). CDR3 length: 12 residues. The CDR3 nucleotides read TGTGCCTGGACAGGGATGAACACTGAAGCTTTCTTT. The encoded protein is CAWTGMNTEAFF.

This clone is a singleton in its sample. The rearrangement joins TRBV28 to TRBJ1-5; D remains ambiguous. Germline V gene sequence: CDR1 MDHEN, CDR2 SYDVKM. V shed 3 bases and J shed 2 bases, with 11 bases lying between them. The CDR3 extends over 15 amino acids. For the CDR3, the DNA is TGTGCCAGCAGTTTGTTTAGTACGGGCAATCAGCCCCAGCATTTT. It specifies CASSLFSTGNQPQHF.

J is TRBJ1-2 and V is TRBV6-5; 12 bases are a match to TRBD1. Germline CDR1 and CDR2: MNHEY and SVGAGI. The V gene end was trimmed by 6 bases and the J gene end by 5 bases; junction bases not matched to a gene: 7. This CDR3 comprises 15 residues. CDR3 sequence: CASSRDRGPGYGYTF. DNA for the CDR3: TGTGCCAGCAGCCGGGACAGGGGGCCAGGGTATGGCTACACCTTC.

This clone was seen once. V gene TRBV6-5 combines with J gene TRBJ1-4; D might be TRBD1 (5 bases). Germline CDR1 and CDR2: MNHEY and SVGAGI. The V end lost 6 bases, the J end lost 4 bases, and 12 bases lay between the germline ends. The CDR3 has 14 amino acids. The chain's CDR3 is CASSEGPLNEKLFF. The CDR3 nucleotides are TGTGCCAGCAGCGAGGGGCCACTTAATGAAAAACTGTTTTTT.